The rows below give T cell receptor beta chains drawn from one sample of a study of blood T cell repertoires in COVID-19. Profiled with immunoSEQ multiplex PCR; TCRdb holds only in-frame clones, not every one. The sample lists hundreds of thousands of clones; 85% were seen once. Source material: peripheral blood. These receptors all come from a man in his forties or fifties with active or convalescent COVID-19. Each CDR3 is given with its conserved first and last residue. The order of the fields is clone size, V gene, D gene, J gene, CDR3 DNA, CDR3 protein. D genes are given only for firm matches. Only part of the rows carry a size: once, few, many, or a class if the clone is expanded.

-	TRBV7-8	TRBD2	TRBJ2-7	TGTGCCAGCAGCTTAAGTGCCGACTGGGAGGGTTGGTCCTACGAGCAGTACTTC	CASSLSADWEGWSYEQYF
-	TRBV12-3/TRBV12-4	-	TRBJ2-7	TGTGCCAGCAGTCCAAGCCCGGGCGAGCAGTACTTC	CASSPSPGEQYF
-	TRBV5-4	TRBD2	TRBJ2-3	TGTGCCAGCAGCTTCCGGACTAGCGGGACAGATACGCAGTATTTT	CASSFRTSGTDTQYF
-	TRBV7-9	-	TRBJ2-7	TGTGCCAGCAGCCCTCTCGACGAGCAGTACTTC	CASSPLDEQYF
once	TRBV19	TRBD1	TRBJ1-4	TGTGCCAGCGGGACAGGGGGTCTGTATGAAAAACTGTTTTTT	CASGTGGLYEKLFF
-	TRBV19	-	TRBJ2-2	TGTGCCAGTAGTGGGCAGGGTGCGGTGAGGACCGGGGAGCTGTTTTTT	CASSGQGAVRTGELFF
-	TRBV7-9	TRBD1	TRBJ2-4	TGTGCCAGCAGCTTAGATGGGCAGGGGGCAGCCAAAAACATTCAGTACTTC	CASSLDGQGAAKNIQYF
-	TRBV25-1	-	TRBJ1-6	TGTGCCAGCAGTGACAGGACTAGCTCACCCCTCCACTTT	CASSDRTSSPLHF
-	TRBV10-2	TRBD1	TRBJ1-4	TGCGCCAGCAGGGGACAGTTGGTTAATGAAAAACTGTTTTTT	CASRGQLVNEKLFF
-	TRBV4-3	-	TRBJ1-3	TGCGCCAGCAGCCAAGATCGCGTTCCCGTAAACACCATATATTTT	CASSQDRVPVNTIYF
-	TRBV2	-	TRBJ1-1	TGTGCCAGCAGGGGGCAGGTGAACGCTGAAGCTTTCTTT	CASRGQVNAEAFF
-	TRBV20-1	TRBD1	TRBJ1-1	TGCAGTGCTAGTGGGCAGGGGGTCCGCCCGAACACTGAAGCTTTCTTT	CSASGQGVRPNTEAFF
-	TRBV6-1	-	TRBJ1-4	TGTGCCAGCAGTGAACGAGTACGGAGGGTACTAAATGAAAAACTGTTTTTT	CASSERVRRVLNEKLFF